This TCR beta chain was obtained from a study of T-cell memory formation after mild COVID-19. Study-wide points: Among clones peaking at day 37 in the second wave, SARS-CoV-2 specificity remained unconfirmed.

The CDR3 extends over 16 amino acids. With 4 bases removed from V and 3 bases from J, the gap between germline ends came to 14 bases. Germline loops: CDR1 SGDLS, CDR2 YYNGEE. The 5'RACE method, run with constant-segment primers, produced TCR alpha and TCR beta cDNA libraries (carrying sample barcodes and UMIs). One entry per CDR3 protein, called by TCRdb with MiXCR from the 5' RACE reads. In the table there are roughly 450,000 distinct CDR3 sequences, roughly 18% of which are singletons. This clonotype was picked up many times. Its antigen is not identified. This TCR was sampled from an adult woman who had mild COVID-19 (a few samples of this study predate the infection). Cell type and time point are not known. The rearrangement links TRBV9 to TRBJ1-6; no clear D. The sample comprised PBMCs or a T cell subset sorted from them (not recorded which). The CDR3, as DNA: TGTGCCAGCAGCCCGAGGGCAGCCGACTATAATTCACCCCTCCACTTT. Amino acids: CASSPRAADYNSPLHF.